The clone carrying this TCR beta chain was recorded a few times. TCRdb used MiXCR to reprocess the RT-PCR reads, holding one entry per CDR3 protein. This sample yields tens of thousands of distinct CDR3 sequences, of which approximately 49% are seen a single time; about 58% belongs to the top ten. V was cut by 4 bases and J by 6 bases, with 6 bases left in between. The CDR3 spans 10 residues. Germline CDR1 SQVTM, CDR2 ANQGSEA. This record comes from a study of patients and donors after allogeneic stem cell transplantation. The sequenced sample was blood, either unsorted or a sorted T cell fraction (not recorded which). The receptor was derived from a human donor who was either an allogeneic HSCT recipient or a stem cell or donor lymphocyte infusion donor (not recorded which). It is not recorded whose cells these are; they may come from a transplant donor. The genes are TRBV29-1 and TRBJ1-1; D is uncertain. CDR3 DNA sequence: TGCAGCGTTGTGGTCTCTGAAGCTTTCTTT. It yields the protein CSVVVSEAFF.